The rows below give T cell receptor beta chains drawn from one sample of a study of shared clonotypes between healthy human individuals. Using immunoSEQ multiplex PCR, the repertoire was profiled, and TCRdb retains in-frame clones only, with some absent. The sample gives over a million clones, approximately 96% of which show up once; approximately 1.1% is in the top ten. Sequences were obtained from naive CD4+ T cells sorted from blood. The receptor source for this set is a man aged 30 to 39 in good health. Each CDR3 is given with its conserved first and last residue. The D gene is left open where the match is weak. A clone size is listed for some rows: how often the clone was seen (once, few, many), or a class if it is expanded.

TRBD2	TRBV30	TRBJ2-1	-	TGTGCCTGGAGTCCTCGGACTAGGATGGGCAATGAGCAGTTCTTC	CAWSPRTRMGNEQFF
-	TRBV11-3	TRBJ2-3	-	TGTGCCAGCAGCTTAGGCGTGAGACAGCCAGATACGCAGTATTTT	CASSLGVRQPDTQYF
TRBD1	TRBV5-4	TRBJ1-1	-	TGTGCCAGCAGCAAAGAGCCAGGGGGCAGCACTGAAGCTTTCTTT	CASSKEPGGSTEAFF
-	TRBV18	TRBJ1-3	-	TGTGCCAGCTCACCCGATGGGCGTGGAAACACCATATATTTT	CASSPDGRGNTIYF
-	TRBV9	TRBJ1-5	-	TGTGCCAGCAGCGTAGCGGGAGGGCAGCCCCAGCATTTT	CASSVAGGQPQHF
-	TRBV5-1	TRBJ2-7	few	TGCGCCAGCAGCTTAAACGAGCAGTACTTC	CASSLNEQYF
-	TRBV9	TRBJ1-1	-	TGTGCCAGCAGCGTAGATGGGGGGAGTACTGAAGCTTTCTTT	CASSVDGGSTEAFF
-	TRBV5-4	TRBJ2-5	-	TGTGCCAGCAGCGTTAGCCGTGGGGGCTTATCGGAAGAGACCCAGTACTTC	CASSVSRGGLSEETQYF
-	TRBV27	TRBJ2-5	-	TGTGCCAGCAGTTTAACGGGACGGAAACAAGAGACCCAGTACTTC	CASSLTGRKQETQYF
-	TRBV19	TRBJ2-2	-	TGTGCCAGTAGTAAGGGCACCAACACCGGGGAGCTGTTTTTT	CASSKGTNTGELFF
TRBD2	TRBV28	TRBJ2-5	-	TGTGCCAGCAGTTTAGCCCTTCTTTTAGCGGGAGAGGGAAGGGAGACCCAGTACTTC	CASSLALLLAGEGRETQYF
-	TRBV19	TRBJ1-1	-	TGTGCCAGTAGTTCAGACAAAAGCACGAACACTGAAGCTTTCTTT	CASSSDKSTNTEAFF
TRBD2	TRBV5-1	TRBJ2-3	-	TGCGCCAGCAGCGACGCCAGCGGGAACGTCGATACGCAGTATTTT	CASSDASGNVDTQYF
-	TRBV19	TRBJ1-2	once	TGTGCCAGTACCGACGATAGGACCAGCTATGGCTACACCTTC	CASTDDRTSYGYTF
-	TRBV5-1	TRBJ1-3	-	TGCGCCAGCAGCTTGGATACCGACTCTGGAAACACCATATATTTT	CASSLDTDSGNTIYF
TRBD2	TRBV4-2	TRBJ2-1	-	TGTGCCAGCAGCCAAGAAGCCGGCGGGAGGGCCGGCAATGAGCAGTTCTTC	CASSQEAGGRAGNEQFF
-	TRBV5-1	TRBJ2-1	-	TGCGCCAGCAGCCCTCAACTCCAGGGCAATGAGCAGTTCTTC	CASSPQLQGNEQFF
-	TRBV7-2	TRBJ2-7	-	TGTGCCAGCAGCTTAGGTGGTGGGTACTCCTACGAGCAGTACTTC	CASSLGGGYSYEQYF
TRBD1	TRBV5-4	TRBJ2-2	-	TGTGCCAGCAGCCTGACAGGGGGCGCGGCCGGGGAGCTGTTTTTT	CASSLTGGAAGELFF
TRBD2	TRBV29-1	TRBJ2-3	-	TGCAGCGCAAGACTAGCGGGAGGTTCCGGGTTTCAGTATTTT	CSARLAGGSGFQYF
-	TRBV7-3	TRBJ2-2	once	TGTGCCAGCAGCTTAAGGGTTGAGAACACCGGGGAGCTGTTTTTT	CASSLRVENTGELFF
TRBD2	TRBV2	TRBJ2-5	-	TGTGCCAGCAGTGATAGCGGGGGGCGGAAGGAGACCCAGTACTTC	CASSDSGGRKETQYF